This passage covers 20 T cell receptor beta chains from one sample sequenced in a study of human T cells and chemical hapten exposure. TCRdb called the RACE reads again in MiXCR, with one record for every CDR3 protein. The profile shows approximately 340,000 distinct CDR3 sequences, 5.5% to 8% of them singletons. This sample's time point: patch test 1, 2 weeks after DPC sensitization. Sample treatment: therapeutic diphenylcyclopropenone sensitization with weekly scalp DPC. The sample in question was whole blood, obtained in connection with sensitization to the hapten diphenylcyclopropenone (DPC). Receptor source: a woman between 18 and 29 years old with alopecia areata. Some clones in this sample may be carry-over from other donors' samples.

This clonotype occurred many times. The chain has TRBV27 and TRBJ2-3; the D is unclear. V lost 3 bases and J 0 bases, leaving 10 bases between the germline ends. This CDR3 is built from 15 residues. Germline V CDR1 and CDR2: MNHEY, SMNVEV (reference sequence). This chain's CDR3 is CASSFGQTSTDTQYF. The CDR3 nucleotides read TGTGCCAGCAGTTTTGGGCAGACTAGCACAGATACGCAGTATTTT.

This clonotype was detected many times. The V and J genes are TRBV2 and TRBJ2-1; D possibly matches TRBD1 or TRBD2 (7 bases each). Germline V CDR1 and CDR2: SNHLY, FYNNEI. Between the trimmed V and J ends, which lost 8 bases and 2 bases, there was a span of 13 bases. The CDR3 runs to 14 residues. The CDR3, as DNA: TGTGCCAGCCGGGGGGACAGCCCCTACAATGAGCAGTTCTTC. Amino acids: CASRGDSPYNEQFF.

The rearrangement links TRBV20-1 to TRBJ2-3; 8 bases agree with TRBD2. Germline V gene data show CDR1 as DFQATT and CDR2 as SNEGSKA (reference sequence). The CDR3 has 14 residues. As DNA, the CDR3 is TGCAGCGCTCCACTTGGACTAGCAGTAGATACGCAGTATTTT. Encoded protein: CSAPLGLAVDTQYF.

This clonotype was observed many times. The rearrangement links TRBV28 to TRBJ2-3; D remains unclear. From germline, CDR1 is MDHEN and CDR2 SYDVKM. The CDR3 length is 14 residues. V was pared by 6 bases and J by 0 bases, with 10 bases between. CDR3 sequence reads: CASSPATSTDTQYF. Written as DNA, the CDR3 is TGTGCCAGCAGCCCTGCCACTAGCACAGATACGCAGTATTTT.

This clonotype was picked up a small number of times. The V gene is TRBV7-2, the J gene TRBJ2-3; tentative D call: TRBD2 (6 bases). Germline assignment: CDR1 SGHTA and CDR2 FQGNSA. The CDR3 sequence is 15 residues long. Trimming pared 6 bases from V and 6 bases from J, leaving 19 bases between. CDR3 in DNA: TGTGCCAGCAGGCGGGCGGGGATCAGTGGTGATACGCAGTATTTT. This gives the protein CASRRAGISGDTQYF. Supplemented by reference TRBV7-2 and TRBJ2-3, the full variable domain reads GAGVSQSPSNKVTEKGKDVELRCDPISGHTALYWYRQSLGQGLEFLIYFQGNSAPDKSGLPSDRFSAERTGGSVSTLTIQRTQQEDSAVYLCASRRAGISGDTQYFGPGTRLTVL.

In its sample, this clonotype was seen a few times. This rearrangement joins TRBV28 to TRBJ2-7; 8 bases fit TRBD1. Germline CDR1 reads MDHEN; CDR2 reads SYDVKM. Losses at the gene ends were 4 bases for V and 2 bases for J; bases not matched to a gene: 7. There are 15 residues in the CDR3. The CDR3 nucleotides read TGTGCCAGCAGTTCACGGACAGGGTTGACCTACGAGCAGTACTTC. This gives the protein CASSSRTGLTYEQYF.

The chain recombines TRBV2 with TRBJ1-4, with D unresolved. The CDR3 is 13 residues long. The V end lost 4 bases, the J end lost 8 bases, and 11 bases lay between the germline ends. The germline gives CDR1 SNHLY, CDR2 FYNNEI. The CDR3 nucleotides are TGTGCCAGCAGTGGACACTCTGGGGAAAAACTGTTTTTT. This translates into CASSGHSGEKLFF.

This clonotype was detected many times. The rearrangement joins TRBV7-8 to TRBJ1-6; D possibly corresponds to TRBD1 (6 bases). V gave up 1 base and J gave up 10 bases, with 11 bases separating them. CDR1 is SGHVS, CDR2 FQNEAQ, per germline. The length of the CDR3 is 14 residues. CDR3 DNA: TGTGCCAGCAGCTTAGGGGGGCGACAGTCACCCCTCCACTTT. This translates into CASSLGGRQSPLHF. The full variable domain, rest sourced from reference TRBV7-8 and TRBJ1-6, is GAGVSQSPRYKVAKRGQDVALRCDPISGHVSLFWYQQALGQGPEFLTYFQNEAQLDKSGLPSDRFFAERPEGSVSTLKIQRTQQEDSAVYLCASSLGGRQSPLHFGNGTRLTVT.

This clonotype was picked up a small number of times. At one of its ends the junction is not consistent with the germline gene, which may arise from a read error. The chain uses TRBV16 and TRBJ1-2, with TRBD1 matching over 8 bases. Germline V gene sequence: CDR1 KGHSY, CDR2 FQNENV. The CDR3 runs 16 residues. This chain's CDR3 is CASSLAYRGNNDGYTF. The DNA of the CDR3 is TGTGCCAGCAGCCTAGCGTACAGGGGGAATAACGATGGCTACACCTTC.

J is TRBJ1-1 and V is TRBV24-1; D remains unclear. This CDR3 is built from 12 residues. V was clipped by 4 bases and J by 1 base, with 3 bases between them. Germline loops: CDR1 KGHDR, CDR2 SFDVKD. The CDR3 protein is CATSDRNTEAFF. In DNA, the CDR3 is TGTGCCACCAGTGACAGGAACACTGAAGCTTTCTTT.

In its sample, this clonotype was seen a few times. The J gene is TRBJ1-2, the V gene TRBV28; 9 nucleotides line up with TRBD1. The CDR3 has 15 amino acids. Germline CDR1 MDHEN, CDR2 SYDVKM. V dropped 5 bases and J dropped 3; count of bases not matched to a gene: 7. CDR3 DNA sequence: TGTGCCAGCAGTAGTTCGGGACAGGGTGACTATGGCTACACCTTC. Its protein product is CASSSSGQGDYGYTF.

This chain uses TRBV11-3 with TRBJ1-1; D not resolved. Germline lookup yields CDR1 SGHNT and CDR2 YENEEA. The V and J ends lost 0 bases and 7 bases respectively, with 9 bases between them. The length of the CDR3 is 13 residues. The CDR3 loop reads CASSLERGGEAFF. The CDR3 bases are TGTGCCAGCAGCTTAGAGCGGGGTGGTGAAGCTTTCTTT.

This clonotype was recorded a few times. The chain carries TRBV20-1 and TRBJ1-5, with TRBD1 identical over 8 bases. CDR1 and CDR2 from the germline V gene are DFQATT and SNEGSKA (reference sequence). The CDR3 covers 17 residues. Trimming removed 5 bases from V and 1 base from J; junction bases left unmatched: 13. The CDR3 coding sequence is TGCAGTGCTCTCTCCGGACAGGGCAGGGGAAGCAATCAGCCCCAGCATTTT. The encoded protein is CSALSGQGRGSNQPQHF.

This rearrangement joins TRBV24-1 to TRBJ2-2; TRBD1 matches 7 bases. Germline V gene lookup returns CDR1 KGHDR and CDR2 SFDVKD. V shed 9 bases, J shed 0 bases, and the junction held 9 bases outside the gene matches. This CDR3 region has 16 residues. The CDR3 nucleotides read TGTGCCACCGCACCCGGGACAGTCGCGAACACCGGGGAGCTGTTTTTT. It translates to CATAPGTVANTGELFF.

This clonotype was recorded many times. The gene calls are TRBV7-2 and TRBJ1-5; D remains unclear. Trimming removed 5 bases from V and 6 bases from J, with 11 bases in between. Germline loops: CDR1 SGHTA, CDR2 FQGNSA. The CDR3 consists of 13 residues. CDR3 nucleotides: TGTGCCAGCAGCCAGACGGGGATTCAGCCCCAGCATTTT. The encoded protein is CASSQTGIQPQHF.

There are a few counts of this clonotype. V usage is TRBV7-8 and J usage is TRBJ2-3; 8 bases are shared with TRBD1. CDR3 length: 15 amino acids. The V gene end was trimmed by 3 bases and the J gene end by 3 bases; junction bases not matched to a gene: 5. Germline CDR1 reads SGHVS; CDR2 reads FQNEAQ. The CDR3 loop is CASSFLRTGTDTQYF. CDR3 nucleotides: TGTGCCAGCAGCTTTCTCAGGACAGGGACAGATACGCAGTATTTT.

This clonotype was found many times. This CDR3 reads CSVEGDGGTEAFF. CDR3 in DNA: TGCAGCGTTGAGGGGGATGGGGGCACTGAAGCTTTCTTT. The chain joins TRBV29-1 to TRBJ1-1; TRBD1 is a possible D gene (5 bases). CDR3 size: 13 residues. Germline V gene lookup returns CDR1 SQVTM and CDR2 ANQGSEA. V lost 3 bases, J lost 4 bases, and 12 bases lay in between.

The V and J genes are TRBV5-6 and TRBJ2-2; 9 nucleotides agree with TRBD1. The CDR3 spans 15 residues. CDR1 and CDR2 from the germline V gene are SGHDT and YYEEEE. Trimming removed 5 bases from V and 3 bases from J; junction bases left unmatched: 5. CDR3 sequence (DNA): TGTGCCAGCAGGGGAGGACAGGGGTACACCGGGGAGCTGTTTTTT. Protein: CASRGGQGYTGELFF.

About this clonotype: A much bigger clone sits one base away, suggesting this may be a read error. The chain joins TRBV6-1 to TRBJ1-5; maybe TRBD1 (6 bases). The V and J ends lost 1 base and 5 bases respectively, with 9 bases between them. The CDR3 consists of 14 residues. Germline values: CDR1 MNHNS, CDR2 SASEGT. CDR3 protein: CASSEGTADQPQHF. The CDR3 coding sequence is TGTGCCAGCAGTGAAGGGACAGCGGATCAGCCCCAGCATTTT.

This clonotype was found a few times. The V call is TRBV19, the J call TRBJ2-2, with D unclear. V was cut by 6 bases and J by 3 bases, with 14 bases left in between. From germline, CDR1 is LNHDA and CDR2 SQIVND (reference sequence). This CDR3 contains 15 residues. For the CDR3, the DNA is TGTGCCAGTAGCGGGCCCGTCAGTTACACCGGGGAGCTGTTTTTT. This translates into CASSGPVSYTGELFF. Filled out from reference TRBV19 and TRBJ2-2, the complete variable domain reads DGGITQSPKYLFRKEGQNVTLSCEQNLNHDAMYWYRQDPGQGLRLIYYSQIVNDFQKGDIAEGYSVSREKKESFPLTVTSAQKNPTAFYLCASSGPVSYTGELFFGEGSRLTVL.